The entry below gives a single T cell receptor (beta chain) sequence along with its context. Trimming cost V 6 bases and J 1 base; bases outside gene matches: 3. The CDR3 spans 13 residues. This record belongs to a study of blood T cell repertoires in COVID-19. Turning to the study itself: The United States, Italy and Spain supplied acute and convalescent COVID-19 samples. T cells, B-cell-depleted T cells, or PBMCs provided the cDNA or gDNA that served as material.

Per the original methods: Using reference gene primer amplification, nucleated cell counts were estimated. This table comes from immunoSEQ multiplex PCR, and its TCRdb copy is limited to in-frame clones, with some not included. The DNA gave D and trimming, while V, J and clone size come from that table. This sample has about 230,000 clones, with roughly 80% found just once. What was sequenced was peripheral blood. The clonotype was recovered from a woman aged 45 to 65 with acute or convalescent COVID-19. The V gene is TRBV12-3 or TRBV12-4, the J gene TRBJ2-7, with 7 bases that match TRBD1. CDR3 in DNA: TGTGCCAGCAGGTGGGACAGATCCTACGAGCAGTACTTC. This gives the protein CASRWDRSYEQYF.